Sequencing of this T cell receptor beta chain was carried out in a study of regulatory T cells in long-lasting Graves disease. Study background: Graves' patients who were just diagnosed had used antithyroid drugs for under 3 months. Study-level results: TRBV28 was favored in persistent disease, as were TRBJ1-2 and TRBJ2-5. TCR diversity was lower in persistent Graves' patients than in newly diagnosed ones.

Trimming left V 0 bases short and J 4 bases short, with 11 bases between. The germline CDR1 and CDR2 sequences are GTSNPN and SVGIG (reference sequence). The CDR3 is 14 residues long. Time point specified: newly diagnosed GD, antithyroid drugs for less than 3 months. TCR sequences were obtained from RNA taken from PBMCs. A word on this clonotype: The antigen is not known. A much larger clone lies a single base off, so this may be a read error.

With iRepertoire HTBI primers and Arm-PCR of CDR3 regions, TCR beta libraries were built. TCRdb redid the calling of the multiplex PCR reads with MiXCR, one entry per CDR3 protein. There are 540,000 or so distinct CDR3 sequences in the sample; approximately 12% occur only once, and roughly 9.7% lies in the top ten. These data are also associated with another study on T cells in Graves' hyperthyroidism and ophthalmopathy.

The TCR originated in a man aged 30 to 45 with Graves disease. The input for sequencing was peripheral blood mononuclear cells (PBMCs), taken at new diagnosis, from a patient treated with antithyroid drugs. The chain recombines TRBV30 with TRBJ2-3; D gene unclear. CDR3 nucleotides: TGTGCCTGGAGTGTACGGCCGTACCCAGATACGCAGTATTTT. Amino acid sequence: CAWSVRPYPDTQYF.